The next 20 T cell receptor beta chains were all read from a single sample in a study of cytomegalovirus exposure and HLA in healthy donors (dated by TCRdb to about 2017). Libraries were prepared through the immunoSEQ multiplex PCR assay. The multiplex PCR relied on a mix of 60 forward primers for TCR Vbeta segments and 13 reverse primers for TCR Jbeta segments. TCRdb took over this immuneACCESS table, retaining in-frame rearrangements with V and J assigned. Such tables are incomplete; in checked studies, under half of the missing clones stem from an unresolved V gene, and the remainder is unexplained. Across this sample there are fewer than 150,000 clones, with less than 85% seen only once. Of the sample, 1% is held by the ten largest clones. Material for sequencing was PBMCs. These receptors originate from a man between 40 and 49 years old in good health and CMV-seronegative.

The rearrangement links TRBV19 to TRBJ2-3; TRBD2 is a possible D gene (6 bases). V was cut by 5 bases and J by 0 bases, with 15 bases left in between. The CDR3 has 16 amino acids. CDR1 and CDR2 from the germline V gene are LNHDA and SQIVND (reference sequence). This CDR3 reads CASSPRPGLSTDTQYF. The CDR3 DNA is TGTGCCAGTAGTCCTCGGCCGGGACTCAGCACAGATACGCAGTATTTT.

This clone was seen just once. V and J are TRBV5-8 and TRBJ1-5; possible D gene TRBD1, 6 bases. CDR1 SGHTS and CDR2 YDEGEE come from the germline V gene. The V and J ends lost 1 base and 4 bases respectively, with 12 bases between them. The CDR3 contains 15 residues. The CDR3: CASSLRGAKNQPQHF. CDR3 nucleotide sequence: TGTGCCAGCAGCTTGCGGGGGGCCAAAAATCAGCCCCAGCATTTT.

This clone came up once. The chain joins TRBV9 to TRBJ2-5, with 7 bases aligning to TRBD1. V shed 0 bases and J 5 bases; nucleotides not matched to a gene: 7. The CDR3 consists of 15 residues. Germline V gene data show CDR1 as SGDLS and CDR2 as YYNGEE. CDR3 nucleotides: TGTGCCAGCAGCGTAGGAAGACAGGGTTTGGAGACCCAGTACTTC. Its protein is CASSVGRQGLETQYF.

The chain couples TRBV5-4 to TRBJ2-2; TRBD2 aligns across 8 bases. The CDR3 contains 16 residues. The germline V gene has CDR1 SGHNT and CDR2 YYREEE (reference sequence). V was pared by 4 bases and J by 3 bases, with 8 bases of the junction left unmatched. Here the CDR3 DNA reads TGTGCCAGCAGCGCCGCTGGGCGGGGGGACACCGGGGAGCTGTTTTTT. Translating gives CASSAAGRGDTGELFF.

In this sample, this clone turned up once. The J gene is TRBJ2-5, the V gene TRBV6-5, with 11 positions matching TRBD2. After removal of 4 bases from V and 3 bases from J, the junction contained 7 bases not matched to a gene. CDR3 size: 16 residues. Germline CDR1 is MNHEY and CDR2 is SVGAGI. In DNA, the CDR3 is TGTGCCAGCAGTTCCCCCGGGACTAGCGGAAAAGAGACCCAGTACTTC. This codes for CASSSPGTSGKETQYF.

The V and J genes are TRBV2 and TRBJ2-5; D may be TRBD1 (6 bases). The CDR3 is 15 amino acids. CDR1 and CDR2 (germline): SNHLY, FYNNEI. The V gene lost 7 bases and the J gene lost 5 bases, with 20 bases spanning the gap. This CDR3 is CASKIRTASRETQYF. The CDR3 coding sequence is TGTGCCAGCAAGATCCGGACAGCCAGCCGGGAGACCCAGTACTTC.

The chain joins TRBV5-6 to TRBJ2-1, with 10 bases fitting TRBD1. The CDR3 totals 16 residues. The trim removed 7 bases at V and 5 bases at J, leaving 12 bases unmatched. Germline lookup yields CDR1 SGHDT and CDR2 YYEEEE. The CDR3 region has the DNA TGTGCCAGCGTAACGACCGGGACAGGGGACGACAATGAGCAGTTCTTC. It codes for CASVTTGTGDDNEQFF.

This CDR3 reads CASSMFRESYEQYF. CDR3 sequence (DNA): TGTGCCAGTAGTATGTTTCGGGAGTCCTACGAGCAGTACTTC. V and J are TRBV19 and TRBJ2-7; TRBD2 might be the D (6 bases). V dropped 3 bases and J dropped 1 base, with 10 bases sitting between them. The CDR3 is 14 amino acids. CDR1 is LNHDA and CDR2 is SQIVND in the germline V gene (reference sequence).

The chain has TRBV5-1 and TRBJ2-2; 11 positions agree with TRBD2. The germline V gene has CDR1 SGHRS and CDR2 YFSETQ. With 1 base clipped from V and 2 bases from J, the junction kept 4 bases outside the gene matches. This CDR3 has 17 residues. In DNA form, the CDR3 reads TGCGCCAGCAGCTTGCCTAGCGGGGGGCCTAACACCGGGGAGCTGTTTTTT. It is translated as CASSLPSGGPNTGELFF.

The chain uses TRBV6-5 and TRBJ1-2, with a weak D call TRBD1 (6 bases). The CDR3 has 12 residues. The V gene's germline CDR1 is MNHEY and CDR2 SVGAGI. The germline V and J ends were trimmed by 6 bases and 7 bases, with 12 bases remaining between them. CDR3 sequence (DNA): TGTGCCAGCAGGCCAGGGGTCGGTGGCTACACCTTC. Residues: CASRPGVGGYTF.

This clone was detected once. The chain combines TRBV6-1 with TRBJ2-7; D is perhaps TRBD1 (5 bases). Germline V gene data show CDR1 as MNHNS and CDR2 as SASEGT. The CDR3 is 15 residues long. Trimming pared 4 bases from V and 1 base from J, leaving 14 bases between. CDR3 sequence reads: CASSAGPQRSYEQYF. The CDR3 DNA reads TGTGCCAGCAGTGCAGGGCCCCAGCGATCCTACGAGCAGTACTTC.

A single count supports this clone. This sequence joins TRBV7-2 and TRBJ1-2, with 7 positions matching TRBD1. Germline CDR1 reads SGHTA; CDR2 reads FQGNSA. The CDR3 has 17 amino acids. After removal of 1 base from V and 1 base from J, the junction contained 9 bases not matched to a gene. The CDR3 here is CASSLGGTAKLNYGYTF. In nucleotides, the CDR3 is TGTGCCAGCAGCTTAGGAGGGACAGCGAAACTTAACTATGGCTACACCTTC.

The chain carries TRBV7-7 and TRBJ2-5, with 8 bases fitting TRBD1. Germline CDR1 and CDR2: SSHAT and FNYEAQ (reference sequence). The length of the CDR3 is 13 residues. V lost 4 bases to trimming and J lost 5 bases; unmatched junction nucleotides: 3. Written as DNA, the CDR3 is TGTGCCAGCAGCTCCAGGGGGCCGGAGACCCAGTACTTC. Its translation: CASSSRGPETQYF.

The chain joins TRBV5-1 to TRBJ2-1, with 12 nucleotides matching TRBD2. Germline CDR1 is SGHRS and CDR2 is YFSETQ. This CDR3 region has 15 residues. Trimming cost V 3 bases and J 8 bases; bases outside gene matches: 6. The CDR3 reads CASSSLAGGPDEQFF. CDR3 nucleotide sequence: TGCGCCAGCAGCTCCCTAGCGGGAGGGCCGGATGAGCAGTTCTTC.

V is TRBV29-1 and J is TRBJ1-2; 7 positions match TRBD1. CDR1 is SQVTM and CDR2 is ANQGSEA in the germline V gene. V was clipped by 0 bases and J by 8 bases; unmatched bases: 9. CDR3 length: 14 residues. The CDR3 loop is CSVEEDRGRRGYTF. The CDR3 DNA is TGCAGCGTTGAAGAAGATAGGGGGCGCCGAGGCTACACCTTC.

This clone showed up just once. CDR3 in DNA: TGTGCCAGTAGTTCAGTCCCGGGACAGGGGACGCGGTTGTTTGAGCAGTTCTTC. This sequence encodes CASSSVPGQGTRLFEQFF. This chain joins TRBV19 and TRBJ2-1, with 10 bases aligning to TRBD1. The CDR3 covers 18 residues. From germline, CDR1 is LNHDA and CDR2 SQIVND (reference sequence). V shed 5 bases and J 9 bases; nucleotides not matched to a gene: 19.

The V gene is TRBV4-2, the J gene TRBJ2-7, with 9 bases identical to TRBD1. CDR1 is LGHNA, CDR2 YNFKEQ, per germline. The junction had 10 bases not matched to a gene; V was cut back by 4 bases and J by 0 bases. The CDR3 extends over 17 amino acids. CDR3 bases: TGTGCCAGCAGCCGCCCTGGACAGGGGCCCCACTCCTACGAGCAGTACTTC. Translated, it gives CASSRPGQGPHSYEQYF.

This chain connects TRBV28 to TRBJ2-6, with 12 bases matching TRBD1. The germline CDR1 and CDR2 sequences are MDHEN and SYDVKM. V lost 3 bases to trimming and J lost 1 base; unmatched junction nucleotides: 10. The CDR3 runs to 20 residues. Here the CDR3 reads CASSFPRDRGRLSGANVLTF. CDR3 nucleotide sequence: TGTGCCAGCAGTTTTCCGAGGGACAGGGGGCGGCTTTCTGGGGCCAACGTCCTGACTTTC.

Only a few counts were recorded for this clone. The chain is built from TRBV25-1 and TRBJ2-5, with 12 nucleotides matching TRBD1. CDR1 is MGHDK and CDR2 is SYGVNS in the germline V gene. CDR3 length: 15 residues. With V trimmed by 4 bases and J by 5 bases, 5 bases remained unmatched. CDR3 nucleotide sequence: TGTGCCAGCAGTGGGGGGACAGGGGGCGATGAGACCCAGTACTTC. Its protein product is CASSGGTGGDETQYF.

The chain links TRBV7-2 to TRBJ2-1; 7 positions match TRBD1. Germline V CDR1 and CDR2: SGHTA, FQGNSA. The CDR3 loop spans 15 amino acids. V gave up 1 base and J gave up 6 bases; unmatched junction bases: 6. CDR3 coding DNA: TGTGCCAGCAGCTTAGATGCGACAGGGCCCAATGAGCAGTTCTTC. It encodes CASSLDATGPNEQFF.